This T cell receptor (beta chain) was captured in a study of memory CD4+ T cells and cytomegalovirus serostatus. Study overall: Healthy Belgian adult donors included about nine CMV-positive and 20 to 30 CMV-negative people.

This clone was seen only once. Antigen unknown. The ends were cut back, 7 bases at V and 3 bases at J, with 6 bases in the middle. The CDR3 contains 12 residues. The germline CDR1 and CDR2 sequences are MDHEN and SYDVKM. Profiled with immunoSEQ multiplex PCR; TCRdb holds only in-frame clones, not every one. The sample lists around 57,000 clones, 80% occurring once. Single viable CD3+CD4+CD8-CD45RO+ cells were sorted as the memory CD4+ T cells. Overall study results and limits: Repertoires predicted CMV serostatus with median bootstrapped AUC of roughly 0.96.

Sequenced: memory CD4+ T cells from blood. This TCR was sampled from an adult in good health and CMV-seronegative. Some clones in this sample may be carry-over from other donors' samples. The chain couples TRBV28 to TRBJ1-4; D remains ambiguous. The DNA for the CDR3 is TGTGCCAGCAAAGGATCTAATGAAAAACTGTTTTTT. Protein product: CASKGSNEKLFF.